This TCR beta chain stems from a study of PD-1 blockade in classical Hodgkin lymphoma. The CDR3 sequence is 12 residues long. The V segment lost 11 bases and the J segment 3 bases; nucleotides outside the gene matches: 4. Germline V gene lookup returns CDR1 ENHRY and CDR2 SYGVKD. Study-wide findings and caveats: Nivolumab starters within 1 year of ASCT were excluded. The study found that TCR diversity rose significantly by C4D1 in CD4+ but not CD8+ cells.

Libraries were prepared by immunoSEQ multiplex PCR; TCRdb keeps only in-frame clonotypes and omits some of them. The table includes more than 30,000 clones, over 65% detected once. In regard to this clone: Antigen specificity is unknown.

Every patient experienced relapse after autologous stem cell transplantation, and brentuximab vedotin exposure varied. The sequence came from a human donor with classical Hodgkin lymphoma. The V gene is TRBV10-3, the J gene TRBJ2-7; 10 bases are a match to TRBD2. Sequenced here: peripheral blood mononuclear cells (PBMCs), sampled before the second cycle of nivolumab. CDR3 bases: TGTGCCCCCCAGCGGGGGGGCTACGAGCAGTACTTC. Its protein product is CAPQRGGYEQYF.